The next 8 T cell receptor beta chains were all read from a single sample in a study of blood T cells in healthy people across ages (dated by TCRdb to the mid-2010s). Library creation used 5' RACE. The instrument was an Illumina HiSeq 2500. A second PCR of about 7 to 12 cycles was run with a J-beta primer mix and a sample-barcoded 5' primer. TCRdb trimmed public reads at Q25 via fastp, called clones via MiXCR and kept in-frame beta chains. Under each unique CDR3 protein, matching rows form one entry showing the most common genes and DNA. In this sample the table shows about 840,000 distinct CDR3 sequences, roughly 29% of which occur a single time. 9.5% to 13% of the sample rests with the top ten. Separately, the same data were catalogued under a study of T cells of mothers and their children.

The sequenced material came from blood. The origin of the receptors is a woman aged 40-49 years in good health.

The genes are TRBV7-2 and TRBJ2-5; TRBD2 matches at 12 bases. Unmatched junction bases numbered 13, after V lost 4 bases and J lost 7 bases. CDR3 length: 17 amino acids. The V gene's germline CDR1 is SGHTA and CDR2 FQGNSA. The CDR3 nucleotides are TGTGCCAGCAGCTCTCAACCTAGCGGGAGGGGCGGGGGGACCCAGTACTTC. Protein: CASSSQPSGRGGGTQYF.

This chain joins TRBV30 and TRBJ2-7; D unresolved. V was pared by 3 bases and J by 2 bases, with 8 bases between. CDR3 length: 12 residues. Germline-derived CDR1 and CDR2 are GTSNPN and SVGIG (reference sequence). CDR3: CAWSDTAYEQYF. The CDR3 nucleotides read TGTGCCTGGAGCGACACTGCCTACGAGCAGTACTTC.

In its sample, this clonotype was seen a few times. This chain joins TRBV27 and TRBJ2-7; D is unresolved. Trimming cost V 0 bases and J 3 bases, with 12 bases left between them. The CDR3 sequence is 15 residues long. The germline gives CDR1 MNHEY, CDR2 SMNVEV (reference sequence). The CDR3 protein is CASSLSRLEGYEQYF. CDR3 coding DNA: TGTGCCAGCAGTTTATCGAGACTGGAAGGCTACGAGCAGTACTTC.

As to this clonotype: One end of the junction is discordant with germline, which a read error may explain. The chain is built from TRBV12-3 or TRBV12-4 and TRBJ1-4, with D possibly being TRBD1 (6 bases). CDR3 length: 17 residues. As DNA, the CDR3 is TGTGCCGGCAGTTCCGTCCCCAACCCGAGGGGGAATGAAAAACTGTTTTTT. Protein product: CAGSSVPNPRGNEKLFF.

This clonotype has just a few counts. V and J are TRBV15 and TRBJ2-5; TRBD2 is a possible D gene (5 bases). Deletions cut 0 bases from V and 4 bases from J, with 21 bases between. CDR1 is LNHNV and CDR2 is YYDKDF in the germline V gene (reference sequence). CDR3 length: 18 residues. CDR3 bases: TGTGCCACCAGCAGAGATCTTGGTGGAGGTTTATGGCTAGAGACCCAGTACTTC. Translated, it gives CATSRDLGGGLWLETQYF. Combining the CDR3 with reference TRBV15 and TRBJ2-5 gives the whole variable domain DAMVIQNPRYQVTQFGKPVTLSCSQTLNHNVMYWYQQKSSQAPKLLFHYYDKDFNNEADTPDNFQSRRPNTSFCFLDIRSPGLGDTAMYLCATSRDLGGGLWLETQYFGPGTRLLVL.

Ten or more counts support this clonotype. The chain has TRBV20-1 and TRBJ2-4, with 8 bases fitting TRBD1. V dropped 6 bases and J dropped 8; count of bases not matched to a gene: 15. The CDR3 runs to 15 residues. Germline V gene lookup returns CDR1 DFQATT and CDR2 SNEGSKA (reference sequence). Here the CDR3 DNA reads TGCAGTGCCGTAGCCTCCAGGGGGCGAAGGGACATTCAGTACTTC. Encoded protein: CSAVASRGRRDIQYF.

Many counts were recorded for this clonotype. This chain links TRBV5-1 with TRBJ2-7, with a weak D call TRBD1 (7 bases). CDR3 length: 15 residues. Trimming removed 4 bases at V and 3 bases at J, with 17 bases between. Germline V gene sequence: CDR1 SGHRS, CDR2 YFSETQ. The CDR3 DNA is TGCGCCAGCAGCCCAGTGGAGGGGGCCGACTACGAGCAGTACTTC. Amino acid sequence: CASSPVEGADYEQYF.

V gene TRBV2 combines with J gene TRBJ1-6; tentatively, D is TRBD1 (5 bases). Germline loops: CDR1 SNHLY, CDR2 FYNNEI. The V and J ends lost 4 bases and 8 bases respectively, with 15 bases between them. The CDR3 is 15 residues long. This CDR3 is CASSARNLQDSPLHF. The CDR3 DNA reads as TGTGCCAGCAGTGCCCGAAACCTACAGGATTCACCCCTCCACTTT.